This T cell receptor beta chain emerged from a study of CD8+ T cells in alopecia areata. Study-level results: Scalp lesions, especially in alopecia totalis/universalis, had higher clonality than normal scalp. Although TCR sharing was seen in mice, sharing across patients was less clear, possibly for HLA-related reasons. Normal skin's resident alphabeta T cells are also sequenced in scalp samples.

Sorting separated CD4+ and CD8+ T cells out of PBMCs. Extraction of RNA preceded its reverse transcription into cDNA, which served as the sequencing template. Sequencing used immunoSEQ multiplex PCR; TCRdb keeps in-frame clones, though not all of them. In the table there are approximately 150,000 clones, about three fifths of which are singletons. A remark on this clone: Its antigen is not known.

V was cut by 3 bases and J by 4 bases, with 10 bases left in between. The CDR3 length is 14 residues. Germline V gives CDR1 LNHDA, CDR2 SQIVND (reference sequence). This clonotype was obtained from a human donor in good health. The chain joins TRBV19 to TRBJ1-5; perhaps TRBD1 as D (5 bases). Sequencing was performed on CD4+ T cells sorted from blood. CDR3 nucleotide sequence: TGTGCCAGTAGTATTGGCCGGGGGAATCAGCCCCAGCATTTT. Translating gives CASSIGRGNQPQHF. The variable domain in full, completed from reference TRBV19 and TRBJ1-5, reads DGGITQSPKYLFRKEGQNVTLSCEQNLNHDAMYWYRQDPGQGLRLIYYSQIVNDFQKGDIAEGYSVSREKKESFPLTVTSAQKNPTAFYLCASSIGRGNQPQHFGDGTRLSIL.